The 26 T cell receptor beta chains below all came from one sample that was sequenced in a study of T cells in Graves' hyperthyroidism and ophthalmopathy. Amplification targeted TCR beta CDR3 regions from RNA transcripts. During a first-round RT-PCR of the TCR CDR3, the HTBI primer set was used. TCRdb reprocessed the multiplex PCR reads with MiXCR, giving one entry per CDR3 protein. The sample contains nearly 250,000 distinct CDR3 sequences, roughly 15% of which appear only once. Material: blood. These receptors were obtained from a young woman with Graves' ophthalmopathy.

This clonotype was detected ten times or more. The chain is built from TRBV27 and TRBJ2-1, with 9 bases lining up with TRBD2. CDR3 size: 17 residues. J was trimmed by 5 bases and V by 3 bases; bases with no gene match: 11. In germline, CDR1 is MNHEY, CDR2 SMNVEV (reference sequence). CDR3 sequence (DNA): TGTGCCAGCAGTTTCGTTAGGGGCGGGAGGGCCCACAATGAGCAGTTCTTC. It yields the protein CASSFVRGGRAHNEQFF.

This clonotype was observed a few times. The rearrangement uses TRBV7-8 and TRBJ2-6, with unresolved D. This CDR3 contains 14 residues. The ends were cut back, 10 bases at V and 4 bases at J, with 14 bases in the middle. From germline, CDR1 is SGHVS and CDR2 FQNEAQ. The CDR3 region is CATQLIPGANVLTF. The CDR3 DNA follows: TGTGCCACCCAGCTTATACCAGGGGCCAACGTCCTGACTTTC.

This clonotype was counted ten times or more. The CDR3 DNA sequence: TGTGCCATCAGTGAGTCCAGCGGGAAGCAGTTCTTC. This encodes CAISESSGKQFF. The gene calls are TRBV10-3 and TRBJ2-1, with 7 positions matching TRBD2. The CDR3 is 12 amino acids. The V and J ends lost 0 bases and 11 bases, in that order; junction bases with no gene match: 1. CDR1 is ENHRY, CDR2 SYGVKD, per germline.

In its sample, this clonotype was seen many times. V and J are TRBV5-1 and TRBJ2-5; 8 positions agree with TRBD2. CDR3 size: 14 residues. With 8 bases clipped from V and 5 bases from J, the junction kept 11 bases outside the gene matches. Germline lookup yields CDR1 SGHRS and CDR2 YFSETQ. The CDR3 DNA reads as TGCGCCAGTCATAGCGGGGATCCGCGGGAGACCCAGTACTTC. Its translation: CASHSGDPRETQYF.

This clonotype was recorded at least ten times. The chain recombines TRBV4-1 with TRBJ2-5; 7 bases map to TRBD2. V was clipped by 1 base and J by 2 bases; unmatched bases: 4. Germline values: CDR1 MGHRA, CDR2 YSYEKL. The CDR3 totals 15 residues. The CDR3 DNA reads TGCGCCAGCAGCCAAGTCAGCGGGGTTCAAGAGACCCAGTACTTC. It specifies CASSQVSGVQETQYF.

This clonotype has more than one count but fewer than ten. The V call is TRBV28, the J call TRBJ1-4; D might be TRBD1 (6 bases). V lost 5 bases to trimming and J lost 3 bases, with 16 bases between them. This CDR3 region has 16 residues. Germline CDR1 and CDR2: MDHEN and SYDVKM. The CDR3 bases are TGTGCCAGCAGTGAAACAGGGCTGGATCCTAATGAAAAACTGTTTTTT. Encoded protein: CASSETGLDPNEKLFF.

This clonotype was seen ten or more times. The rearrangement uses TRBV11-1 and TRBJ2-3, with 7 bases that match TRBD1. CDR1 and CDR2 from the germline V gene are SGHAT and FQDESV (reference sequence). The CDR3 is 14 residues long. V lost 5 bases and J lost 0; bases outside the gene matches: 2. The DNA for the CDR3 is TGTGCCAGCAGCCCAGGGGGAAGCACAGATACGCAGTATTTT. The encoded protein is CASSPGGSTDTQYF.

The V and J genes are TRBV6-2 or TRBV6-3 and TRBJ2-1; the match to TRBD2 covers 7 bases. Germline assignment: CDR1 MNHEY and CDR2 SVGEGT. V shed 6 bases and J 9 bases; nucleotides not matched to a gene: 20. The CDR3 is made up of 17 amino acids. The CDR3 sequence: CASREGQGGEYKPEQFF. The CDR3 coding sequence is TGTGCCAGCAGAGAGGGTCAGGGAGGGGAGTACAAGCCTGAGCAGTTCTTC.

This clonotype was recorded at least ten times. The rearrangement uses TRBV10-3 and TRBJ1-3, with D possibly being TRBD1 (5 bases). Trimming cost V 3 bases and J 2 bases, with 8 bases left between them. The germline V gene encodes CDR1 ENHRY and CDR2 SYGVKD. The CDR3 loop spans 14 amino acids. The DNA for the CDR3 is TGTGCCATCAGTGAAGGGGTTACTGGAAACACCATATATTTT. Encoded protein: CAISEGVTGNTIYF.

This clonotype was detected many times. This chain connects TRBV6-6 to TRBJ2-1; no clear D. The ends were cut back, 2 bases at V and 3 bases at J, with 11 bases in the middle. The CDR3 has 15 amino acids. Germline V gives CDR1 MNHNY, CDR2 SVGAGI (reference sequence). CDR3 DNA: TGTGCCAGCAGTTACGCGGACGGTGTCTACAATGAGCAGTTCTTC. Its protein is CASSYADGVYNEQFF.

The chain employs TRBV7-9 and TRBJ2-2; 10 bases are a match to TRBD2. The germline V gene encodes CDR1 SEHNR and CDR2 FQNEAQ (reference sequence). The CDR3 extends over 17 amino acids. Germline trimming cut 1 base from V and 2 bases from J; bases unmatched to any gene: 4. CDR3 protein: CASSLGLAGVNTGELFF. In DNA, the CDR3 is TGTGCCAGCAGCTTAGGGCTAGCGGGGGTAAACACCGGGGAGCTGTTTTTT.

Many counts were recorded for this clonotype. The gene calls are TRBV27 and TRBJ1-2, with D perhaps TRBD1 (5 bases). Germline loops: CDR1 MNHEY, CDR2 SMNVEV (reference sequence). The CDR3 sequence is 12 residues long. Trimming cost V 6 bases and J 4 bases, with 9 bases left between them. The CDR3 reads CASSGATYGYTF. The DNA of the CDR3 is TGTGCCAGCAGCGGGGCCACCTATGGCTACACCTTC.

The rearrangement joins TRBV12-3 or TRBV12-4 to TRBJ2-7, with 13 bases that match TRBD2. Germline trimming cut 6 bases from V and 7 bases from J; bases unmatched to any gene: 12. The CDR3 sequence is 16 residues long. The CDR3 region has the DNA TGTGCCAGCAGCCCGGGAGACGGACTAGCGGGAGATGAGCAGTACTTC. Its translation is CASSPGDGLAGDEQYF.

This clonotype has at least ten counts. The CDR3 DNA is TGCAGTGCTGTAACAGGGGTACCTGGAAACACCATATATTTT. This gives the protein CSAVTGVPGNTIYF. The gene calls are TRBV20-1 and TRBJ1-3; TRBD1 matches 7 bases. CDR1 DFQATT and CDR2 SNEGSKA come from the germline V gene (reference sequence). V lost 5 bases, J lost 2 bases, and 6 bases stayed unmatched. This CDR3 has 14 residues.

This clonotype was observed at least ten times. The genes are TRBV3-1 and TRBJ2-1; TRBD1 might be the D (5 bases). The CDR3 covers 18 residues. CDR1 is LGHDT and CDR2 is YNNKEL in the germline V gene (reference sequence). Trimming took off 6 bases at V and 0 bases at J, with 21 bases between the two ends. Here the CDR3 DNA reads TGTGCCAGCAGGGGCAGGGTACGGTCTCTAAGCTCCTACAATGAGCAGTTCTTC. It encodes CASRGRVRSLSSYNEQFF.

This clonotype has at least ten counts. The chain is built from TRBV7-6 and TRBJ2-3; D is possibly TRBD2 (5 bases). V lost 4 bases and J lost 0, with 20 bases in between. From germline, CDR1 is SGHVS and CDR2 FNYEAQ. The CDR3 spans 18 residues. This chain's CDR3 is CASSSPLGVASSTDTQYF. The CDR3 nucleotides read TGTGCCAGCAGCTCCCCCCTAGGAGTAGCGTCTAGCACAGATACGCAGTATTTT.

This clonotype showed up many times. One junction end does not reproduce the germline sequence, and a read error may be involved. This chain uses TRBV3-1 with TRBJ2-7, with D perhaps matching TRBD1 or TRBD2 (5 bases each). Germline V gene lookup returns CDR1 LGHDT and CDR2 YNNKEL (reference sequence). This CDR3 spans 13 amino acids. As DNA, the CDR3 is TGTGCCAGCAGCCAAGATGAGGGGACGGGCAGGTGCTTC. It yields the protein CASSQDEGTGRCF.

This clonotype was observed at least ten times. V is TRBV14 and J is TRBJ2-7; TRBD1 matches 8 bases. Germline CDR1 is SGHDN and CDR2 is FVKESK. The CDR3 sequence is 14 residues long. With 2 bases clipped from V and 2 bases from J, the junction kept 2 bases outside the gene matches. CDR3 nucleotides: TGTGCCAGCAGCCAACAGGGACAGGCCTACGAGCAGTACTTC. Its protein product is CASSQQGQAYEQYF.

This clonotype came up a few times. The V gene is TRBV12-3 or TRBV12-4, the J gene TRBJ1-3, with a weak D call TRBD1 (6 bases). There are 15 residues in the CDR3. With 6 bases removed from V and 0 bases from J, the gap between germline ends came to 12 bases. The CDR3 DNA reads TGTGCCAGCAGCGCCGACAGGTTCTCTGGAAACACCATATATTTT. It encodes CASSADRFSGNTIYF.

This clonotype was observed at least ten times. The gene calls are TRBV29-1 and TRBJ1-1; 7 bases match TRBD1. The V and J ends lost 4 bases and 1 base, in that order; junction bases with no gene match: 6. This CDR3 comprises 14 residues. Per germline, CDR1 SQVTM and CDR2 ANQGSEA. Here the CDR3 DNA reads TGCAGCGTTGGGGGGACAGAGAGGAACACTGAAGCTTTCTTT. Protein: CSVGGTERNTEAFF. Full variable domain (missing parts from reference TRBV29-1 and TRBJ1-1): SAVISQKPSRDICQRGTSLTIQCQVDSQVTMMFWYRQQPGQSLTLIATANQGSEATYESGFVIDKFPISRPNLTFSTLTVSNMSPEDSSIYLCSVGGTERNTEAFFGQGTRLTVV.

This clonotype was observed at least ten times. As DNA, the CDR3 is TGTGCCAGCAGTACAGGAGCCCACTACGAGCAGTACTTC. Translated: CASSTGAHYEQYF. The V call is TRBV4-2, the J call TRBJ2-7; D is possibly TRBD1 (5 bases). CDR1 and CDR2 (germline): LGHNA, YNFKEQ. Trimming shortened V by 6 bases and J by 3 bases, and 12 bases separated the two germline ends. This CDR3 has 13 residues.

This clonotype was seen ten or more times. The rearrangement uses TRBV7-2 and TRBJ1-4; unclear D gene. CDR3 length: 16 residues. Germline V lookup: CDR1 SGHTA, CDR2 FQGNSA. V gave up 5 bases and J gave up 8 bases, with 21 bases separating them. The CDR3 loop reads CASSPEVGPPGEKLFF. The DNA of the CDR3 is TGTGCCAGCAGCCCAGAGGTCGGTCCACCGGGAGAAAAACTGTTTTTT.

This clonotype was recorded at least ten times. The chain carries TRBV9 and TRBJ2-3; TRBD1 is a possible D gene (6 bases). The V end lost 0 bases, the J end lost 5 bases, and 10 bases lay between the germline ends. The CDR3 runs 14 residues. Germline CDR1 is SGDLS and CDR2 is YYNGEE. CDR3 nucleotides: TGTGCCAGCAGCGTAGGACAGGTCGTAGATACGCAGTATTTT. It yields the protein CASSVGQVVDTQYF. Supplemented by reference TRBV9 and TRBJ2-3, the full variable domain reads DSGVTQTPKHLITATGQRVTLRCSPRSGDLSVYWYQQSLDQGLQFLIQYYNGEERAKGNILERFSAQQFPDLHSELNLSSLELGDSALYFCASSVGQVVDTQYFGPGTRLTVL.

This chain connects TRBV7-9 to TRBJ2-7, with TRBD2 as a possible D gene (6 bases). This CDR3 spans 16 amino acids. The V end was cut by 5 bases, the J end by 1 base, with 18 bases between. Germline V CDR1 and CDR2: SEHNR, FQNEAQ (reference sequence). Written as DNA, the CDR3 is TGTGCCAGCAGCGTTAGTAGCGGCTACGTTTCCTACGAGCAGTACTTC. This sequence encodes CASSVSSGYVSYEQYF.

This clonotype was counted at least ten times. DNA for the CDR3: TGTGCCAGCAGCAACCCCGGGCTAGCGGGAGGGAGGGGTGAGCAGTTCTTC. It encodes CASSNPGLAGGRGEQFF. V usage is TRBV7-2 and J usage is TRBJ2-1, with 12 positions matching TRBD2. V shed 5 bases, J shed 9 bases, and the junction held 14 bases outside the gene matches. The CDR3 has 17 residues. Per germline, CDR1 SGHTA and CDR2 FQGNSA.

V and J are TRBV3-1 and TRBJ1-2, with no clear D. The V end was cut by 0 bases, the J end by 5 bases, with 10 bases between. Germline CDR1 reads LGHDT; CDR2 reads YNNKEL (reference sequence). The CDR3 spans 14 residues. The CDR3 nucleotides are TGTGCCAGCAGCCAAGAAGGCGGGTATTATGGCTACACCTTC. It specifies CASSQEGGYYGYTF.